This T cell receptor (beta chain) was profiled in a study of T cell responses to AZD1222 COVID-19 vaccine. CDR1 is SGHTA, CDR2 FQGNSA, per germline. The CDR3 is 16 amino acids. Trimming took off 1 base at V and 6 bases at J, with 16 bases between the two ends. On this clone itself: Its specificity is unknown.

Study outcomes and limitations: Spike-spanning, vaccine-associated CD4 TCRs were dominant at 160-218 and 743-854.

Method: immunoSEQ multiplex PCR; TCRdb's copy keeps in-frame clones and lacks some. The sample holds approximately 120,000 clones, approximately 88% seen once. V gene TRBV7-2 combines with J gene TRBJ2-1, with D tentatively TRBD1 (6 bases). This receptor was taken from an adult in good health. This sample comprised peripheral blood, obtained on day 0 of AZD1222 vaccination. The CDR3 loop is CASSLVVGALFNEQFF. CDR3 nucleotides: TGTGCCAGCAGCTTAGTGGTGGGGGCCCTCTTCAATGAGCAGTTCTTC.